This T cell receptor beta chain was identified during a study of cytomegalovirus exposure and HLA in healthy donors. CDR3 length equals 15 residues. CDR1 and CDR2 (germline): MNHEY, SMNVEV (reference sequence). The ends lost 6 bases at V and 2 bases at J; junction bases unmatched: 8. For this clone: Its matching antigen is unknown.

Use of 60 Vbeta and 13 Jbeta primers characterized the PCR. Method: immunoSEQ multiplex PCR; TCRdb's copy keeps in-frame clones and lacks some. The sample lists roughly 120,000 clones; roughly 75% were seen once. Study-level points and caveats: Donor immune exposure was known only as CMV serostatus.

The clonotype was recovered from a man aged 25-45 years in good health and CMV-seronegative. The specimen sequenced was PBMCs. This rearrangement joins TRBV27 to TRBJ2-7; TRBD1 aligns across 9 bases. In DNA form, the CDR3 reads TGTGCCAGCAGGATAACAGGGGGCACGCCCTACGAGCAGTACTTC. Its protein is CASRITGGTPYEQYF.